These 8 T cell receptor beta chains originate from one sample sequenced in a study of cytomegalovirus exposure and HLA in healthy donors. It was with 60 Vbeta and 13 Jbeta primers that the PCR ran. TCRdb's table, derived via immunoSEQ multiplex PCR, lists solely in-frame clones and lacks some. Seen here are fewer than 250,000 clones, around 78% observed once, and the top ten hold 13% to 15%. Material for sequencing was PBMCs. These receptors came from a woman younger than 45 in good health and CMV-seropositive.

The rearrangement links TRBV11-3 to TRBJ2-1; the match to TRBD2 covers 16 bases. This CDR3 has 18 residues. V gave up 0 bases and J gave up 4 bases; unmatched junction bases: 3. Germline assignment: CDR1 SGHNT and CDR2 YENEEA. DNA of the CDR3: TGTGCCAGCAGCTTAGACGGGACTAGCGGGAGGGGTTACAATGAGCAGTTCTTC. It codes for CASSLDGTSGRGYNEQFF. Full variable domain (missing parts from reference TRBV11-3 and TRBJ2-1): EAGVVQSPRYKIIEKKQPVAFWCNPISGHNTLYWYLQNLGQGPELLIRYENEEAVDDSQLPKDRFSAERLKGVDSTLKIQPAELGDSAVYLCASSLDGTSGRGYNEQFFGPGTRLTVL.

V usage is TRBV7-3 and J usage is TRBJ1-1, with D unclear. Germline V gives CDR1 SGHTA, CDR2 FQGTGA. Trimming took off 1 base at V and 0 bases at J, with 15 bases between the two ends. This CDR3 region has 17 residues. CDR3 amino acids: CASSLIGGGLMNTEAFF. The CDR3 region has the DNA TGTGCCAGCAGCTTAATTGGAGGCGGTCTCATGAACACTGAAGCTTTCTTT.

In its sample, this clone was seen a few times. CDR3 in amino acids: CASRGTRGFTGELFF. The CDR3, as DNA: TGTGCCAGCAGGGGGACTAGGGGGTTCACCGGGGAGCTGTTTTTT. The chain is built from TRBV28 and TRBJ2-2; 8 bases map to TRBD2. The germline V gene has CDR1 MDHEN and CDR2 SYDVKM. V trimming: 6 bases; J trimming: 4 bases; junction bases outside the gene matches: 7. CDR3 length equals 15 residues.

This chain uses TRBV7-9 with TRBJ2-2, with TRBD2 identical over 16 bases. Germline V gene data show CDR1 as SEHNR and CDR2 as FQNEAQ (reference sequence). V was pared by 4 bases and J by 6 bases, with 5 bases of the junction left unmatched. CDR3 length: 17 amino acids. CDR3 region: CASSSGTSGRGSGELFF. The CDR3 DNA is TGTGCCAGCAGCTCCGGGACTAGCGGGAGGGGGTCCGGGGAGCTGTTTTTT.

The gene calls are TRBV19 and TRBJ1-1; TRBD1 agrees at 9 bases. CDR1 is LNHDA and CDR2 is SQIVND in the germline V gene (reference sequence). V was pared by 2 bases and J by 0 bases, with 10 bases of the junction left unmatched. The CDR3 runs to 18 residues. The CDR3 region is CASSIYGTGNSVNTEAFF. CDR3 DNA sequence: TGTGCCAGTAGTATATACGGGACAGGGAATTCGGTGAACACTGAAGCTTTCTTT.

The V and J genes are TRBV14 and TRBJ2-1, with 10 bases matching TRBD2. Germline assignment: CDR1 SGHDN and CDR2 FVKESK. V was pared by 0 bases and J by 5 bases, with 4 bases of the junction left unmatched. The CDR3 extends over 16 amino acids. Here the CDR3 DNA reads TGTGCCAGCAGCCAAGATCTAGCGGGAGCCAACAATGAGCAGTTCTTC. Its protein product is CASSQDLAGANNEQFF.

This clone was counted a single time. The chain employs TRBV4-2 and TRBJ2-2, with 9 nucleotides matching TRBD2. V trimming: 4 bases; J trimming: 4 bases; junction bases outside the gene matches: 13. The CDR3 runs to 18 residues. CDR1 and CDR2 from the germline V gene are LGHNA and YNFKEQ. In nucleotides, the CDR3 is TGTGCCAGCAGCCCCGACTCCGCGGGGGGGCCGGCCACCGGGGAGCTGTTTTTT. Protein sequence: CASSPDSAGGPATGELFF.

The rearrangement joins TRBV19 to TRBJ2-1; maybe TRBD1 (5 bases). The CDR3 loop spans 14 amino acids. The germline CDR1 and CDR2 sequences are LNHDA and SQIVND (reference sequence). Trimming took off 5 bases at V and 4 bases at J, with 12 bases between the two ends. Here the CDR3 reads CASSPRTRYNEQFF. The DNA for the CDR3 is TGTGCCAGTAGTCCTCGGACAAGGTACAATGAGCAGTTCTTC.